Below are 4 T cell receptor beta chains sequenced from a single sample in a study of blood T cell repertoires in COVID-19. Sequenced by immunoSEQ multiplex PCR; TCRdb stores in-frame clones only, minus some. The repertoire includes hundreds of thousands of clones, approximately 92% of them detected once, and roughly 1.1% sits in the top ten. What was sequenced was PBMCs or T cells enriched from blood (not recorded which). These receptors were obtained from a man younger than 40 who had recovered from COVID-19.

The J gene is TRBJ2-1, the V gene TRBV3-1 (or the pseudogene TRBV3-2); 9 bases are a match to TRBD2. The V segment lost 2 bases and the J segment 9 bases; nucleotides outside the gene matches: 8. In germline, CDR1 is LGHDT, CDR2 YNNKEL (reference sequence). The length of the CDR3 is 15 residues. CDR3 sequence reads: CASSQPGLASREQFF. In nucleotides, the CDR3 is TGTGCCAGCAGCCAACCGGGACTAGCTTCCCGTGAGCAGTTCTTC.

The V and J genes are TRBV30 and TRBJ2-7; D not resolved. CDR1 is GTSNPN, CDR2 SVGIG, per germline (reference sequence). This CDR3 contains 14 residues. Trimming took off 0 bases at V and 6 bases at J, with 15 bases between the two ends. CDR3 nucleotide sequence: TGTGCCTGGAGTGTAAAAGAGGTGCCGGGCGAGCAGTACTTC. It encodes CAWSVKEVPGEQYF.

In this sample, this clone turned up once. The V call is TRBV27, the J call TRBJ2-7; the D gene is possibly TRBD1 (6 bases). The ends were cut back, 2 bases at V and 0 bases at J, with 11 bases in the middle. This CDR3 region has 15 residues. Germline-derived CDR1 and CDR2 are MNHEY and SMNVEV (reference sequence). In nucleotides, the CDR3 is TGTGCCAGCAGTTTAAGGGGGTTTAGCTCCTACGAGCAGTACTTC. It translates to CASSLRGFSSYEQYF.

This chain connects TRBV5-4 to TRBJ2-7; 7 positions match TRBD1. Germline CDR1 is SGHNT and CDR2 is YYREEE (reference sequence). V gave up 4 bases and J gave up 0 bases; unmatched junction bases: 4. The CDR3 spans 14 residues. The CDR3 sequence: CASSNGTASYEQYF. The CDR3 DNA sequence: TGTGCCAGCAGCAACGGGACAGCCTCCTACGAGCAGTACTTC.